This T cell receptor (beta chain) was captured in a study of technical replicates of blood from several donors. Germline loops: CDR1 SGHNT, CDR2 YYREEE (reference sequence). The CDR3 runs 15 residues. With V trimmed by 6 bases and J by 0 bases, 7 bases remained unmatched. TCRdb's copy holds only in-frame clones and misses some; the assay was immunoSEQ multiplex PCR. The repertoire holds roughly 72,000 clones, with 96% as singletons. The receptor was isolated from a human donor in good health. The specimen was T cells isolated from PBMCs. The rearrangement joins TRBV5-4 to TRBJ2-7; 9 bases are shared with TRBD1. The CDR3 protein is CASTDRGTSSYEQYF. CDR3 coding DNA: TGTGCCAGCACGGACAGGGGCACGAGCTCCTACGAGCAGTACTTC.